This entry is about one T cell receptor (beta chain). Sequencing was performed with immunoSEQ multiplex PCR; in TCRdb, only in-frame clones are kept and a portion is missing. In the table there are around 320,000 clones, about 86% of which are singletons. The germline V and J ends were trimmed by 2 bases and 0 bases, with 11 bases remaining between them. The germline gives CDR1 LGHDT, CDR2 YNNKEL (reference sequence). The CDR3 runs 15 residues. Described treatment: over 15 received Ad26.COV2.S at low or high dose, single or two shots; roughly five received placebo; per-sample allocation not given. Repertoires come from day 63 after the first vaccine or placebo injection. The record originates from a study of Ad26.COV2.S vaccination and SARS-CoV-2 variants.

The sample here was peripheral blood, taken in a trial of Ad26.COV2.S vaccine versus placebo. The V gene is TRBV3-1 (or the pseudogene TRBV3-2), the J gene TRBJ2-7; D unclear. The TCR originated in a person aged 18-65 years who received the Ad26.COV2.S COVID-19 vaccine or a placebo. CDR3 DNA: TGTGCCAGCAGCCAAACCCCCGAGGCCTCCTACGAGCAGTACTTC. It specifies CASSQTPEASYEQYF.